This TCR beta chain was obtained from a study of blood T cell repertoires in COVID-19. Study overall: The United States, Italy and Spain were the sources of the acute and convalescent COVID-19 samples.

This clone was recorded once. Assay: immunoSEQ multiplex PCR; the TCRdb copy retains only in-frame clones and omits some. The sample consists of approximately 260,000 clones, around 84% of them appearing once. The V end was cut by 0 bases, the J end by 3 bases, with 12 bases between. This CDR3 contains 16 residues. CDR1 and CDR2 from the germline V gene are MGHRA and YSYEKL. The clonotype originates from a man aged 25 to 40 with acute COVID-19. The chain joins TRBV4-1 to TRBJ2-4; maybe TRBD1 (5 bases). The sequencing input was PBMCs or T cells enriched from blood (not recorded which). The chain's CDR3 is CASSQDAPGRKNIQYF. In nucleotides, the CDR3 is TGCGCCAGCAGCCAAGATGCCCCAGGGCGCAAAAACATTCAGTACTTC.